These 23 T cell receptor beta chains came from one sample sequenced in a study of regulatory T cells in long-lasting Graves disease. Construction of TCR beta libraries relied on iRepertoire HTBI primers and on Arm-PCR targeting CDR3 regions. TCRdb re-called the multiplex PCR reads with MiXCR, one entry per CDR3 protein. There are 600,000 to 800,000 distinct CDR3 sequences in the sample; 30% occur only once, and under 55% lies in the top ten. Time point specified: persistent/refractory GD, antithyroid drugs over 5 years with positive TRAb. The authors made the TCR library using RNA they extracted from PBMCs. Material: peripheral blood mononuclear cells (PBMCs), obtained when the disease was refractory, from a patient treated with antithyroid drugs. The receptors were sampled from a female donor with Graves disease.

The chain employs TRBV13 and TRBJ1-2; TRBD1 is a possible D gene (5 bases). Trimming pared 6 bases from V and 3 bases from J, leaving 17 bases between. Germline V gene data show CDR1 as PRHDT and CDR2 as FYEKMQ (reference sequence). The CDR3 extends over 15 amino acids. CDR3 in amino acids: CASRIAGRRDYGYTF. The DNA for the CDR3 is TGTGCCAGCAGGATCGCGGGACGGCGAGACTATGGCTACACCTTC.

The chain links TRBV3-1 to TRBJ1-4, with 7 bases fitting TRBD1. This CDR3 comprises 17 residues. V lost 2 bases and J lost 7; bases outside the gene matches: 13. Germline V gene lookup returns CDR1 LGHDT and CDR2 YNNKEL (reference sequence). The CDR3 here is CASSQPSLRRGREKLFF. The CDR3 nucleotides are TGTGCCAGCAGCCAACCGTCACTCCGAAGGGGGCGTGAAAAACTGTTTTTT.

This clonotype was seen more than once but under ten times. The chain couples TRBV7-8 to TRBJ1-5, with D possibly being TRBD1 (5 bases). Germline CDR1 SGHVS, CDR2 FQNEAQ. Trimming removed 4 bases at V and 0 bases at J, with 13 bases between. This CDR3 is built from 16 residues. The CDR3 protein is CASSSGDLHSNQPQHF. CDR3 in DNA: TGTGCCAGCAGCTCCGGGGACCTACATAGCAATCAGCCCCAGCATTTT.

A few counts support this clonotype. CDR3 sequence (DNA): TGTGCCAGCAGCCGTGGGGTGAGGCATTCGGATTCACCCCTCCACTTT. Translating it yields CASSRGVRHSDSPLHF. This chain uses TRBV11-1 with TRBJ1-6; D gene ambiguous. Germline V gene sequence: CDR1 SGHAT, CDR2 FQDESV (reference sequence). The CDR3 sequence is 16 residues long. V was shortened by 5 bases and J by 8 bases, with 19 bases between the two germline ends.

This clonotype was detected only a few times. The gene calls are TRBV19 and TRBJ1-2, with TRBD1 identical over 10 bases. The V gene's germline CDR1 is LNHDA and CDR2 SQIVND (reference sequence). The CDR3 sequence is 14 residues long. Trimming took 5 bases from V and 3 from J; bases not matched to a gene: 3. This CDR3 is CASSPGTGDYGYTF. CDR3 DNA sequence: TGTGCCAGTAGTCCGGGGACAGGGGACTATGGCTACACCTTC.

This clonotype came up a few times. The chain couples TRBV9 to TRBJ1-1; D unclear. Trimming cost V 4 bases and J 5 bases, with 12 bases left between them. Germline values: CDR1 SGDLS, CDR2 YYNGEE. The CDR3 length is 13 residues. CDR3 sequence: CASSPIRITEAFF. CDR3 DNA sequence: TGTGCCAGCAGCCCCATCCGAATAACTGAAGCTTTCTTT. The entire variable domain, with the rest obtained from reference TRBV9 and TRBJ1-1, is as follows: DSGVTQTPKHLITATGQRVTLRCSPRSGDLSVYWYQQSLDQGLQFLIQYYNGEERAKGNILERFSAQQFPDLHSELNLSSLELGDSALYFCASSPIRITEAFFGQGTRLTVV.

The chain carries TRBV19 and TRBJ1-6; TRBD1 matches 11 bases. The CDR3 extends over 14 amino acids. J gave up 9 bases and V 7 bases, and 5 bases lay outside the gene matches. CDR1 and CDR2 from the germline V gene are LNHDA and SQIVND (reference sequence). The CDR3 region is CASTLGTGGSPLHF. The CDR3 DNA reads as TGTGCCAGTACCTTGGGGACAGGGGGTTCACCCCTCCACTTT.

Note on this clonotype: The junction departs from germline at one end; a sequencing error may be responsible. J is TRBJ1-5 and V is TRBV30, with 7 nucleotides matching TRBD1. The CDR3 length is 13 residues. Germline CDR1 GTSNPN, CDR2 SVGIG (reference sequence). The chain's CDR3 is CVWGQSSNQPQHF. The CDR3 DNA sequence: TGTGTCTGGGGACAGTCTAGCAATCAGCCCCAGCATTTT.

This clonotype has at least ten counts. The chain links TRBV12-3 or TRBV12-4 to TRBJ2-7; 10 bases are shared with TRBD2. With 5 bases clipped from V and 0 bases from J, the junction kept 16 bases outside the gene matches. This CDR3 is built from 19 residues. The CDR3 protein is CASSPSGRTFPPFSYEQYF. The CDR3 DNA follows: TGTGCCAGCAGTCCTAGCGGGAGAACGTTCCCCCCGTTCTCCTACGAGCAGTACTTC.

The chain links TRBV19 to TRBJ2-2, with a tentative D call TRBD2 (5 bases). The CDR3 runs to 15 residues. Germline CDR1 and CDR2: LNHDA and SQIVND (reference sequence). The V end was cut by 9 bases, the J end by 4 bases, with 18 bases between. DNA for the CDR3: TGTGCCAGCAGTTGGTTGGGAGTCGGCACCGGGGAGCTGTTTTTT. As protein: CASSWLGVGTGELFF.

V and J are TRBV19 and TRBJ1-2; 10 nucleotides align to TRBD1. CDR3 size: 13 residues. The junction had 8 bases not matched to a gene; V was cut back by 9 bases and J by 7 bases. Germline V gene lookup returns CDR1 LNHDA and CDR2 SQIVND (reference sequence). The CDR3 region is CASSDRGFGGYTF. CDR3 nucleotide sequence: TGTGCCAGCTCGGACAGGGGGTTTGGTGGCTACACCTTC.

This clonotype showed up just a few times. This chain joins TRBV12-3 or TRBV12-4 and TRBJ1-2, with a weak D call TRBD1 (6 bases). Trimming left V 2 bases short and J 4 bases short, with 11 bases between. This CDR3 region has 14 residues. CDR3 DNA: TGTGCCAGCAGTTTATGGGGGCGCTCCTATGGCTACACCTTC. Translation: CASSLWGRSYGYTF.

The chain links TRBV6-2 or TRBV6-3 to TRBJ2-7; 10 bases are shared with TRBD2. V dropped 2 bases and J dropped 3; count of bases not matched to a gene: 4. Germline V gene sequence: CDR1 MNHEY, CDR2 SVGEGT. The CDR3 covers 15 residues. CDR3 loop: CASSYGAGGYYEQYF. The CDR3 DNA reads as TGTGCCAGCAGTTACGGAGCGGGAGGGTACTACGAGCAGTACTTC.

The chain uses TRBV28 and TRBJ2-3; tentative D call: TRBD1 (6 bases). Trimming left V 6 bases short and J 0 bases short, with 13 bases between. Per the germline V gene, CDR1 is MDHEN and CDR2 is SYDVKM. This CDR3 spans 15 amino acids. The CDR3 bases are TGTGCCAGCAGGGTCAGGGGTCTTAGCACAGATACGCAGTATTTT. Its translation is CASRVRGLSTDTQYF.

This clonotype appeared a few times. The V call is TRBV6-1, the J call TRBJ2-7; D is ambiguous. Between the trimmed V and J ends, which lost 6 bases and 2 bases, there was a span of 20 bases. Germline V lookup: CDR1 MNHNS, CDR2 SASEGT. The CDR3 sequence is 16 residues long. This CDR3 reads CASRTHRGEQPYEQYF. The CDR3 DNA is TGTGCCAGCAGGACACATAGAGGAGAACAGCCCTACGAGCAGTACTTC.

Many counts were recorded for this clonotype. For the CDR3, the DNA is TGTGCCAGCAGCGGCGGGAATAATGAAAAACTGTTTTTT. Translating it yields CASSGGNNEKLFF. The rearrangement joins TRBV2 to TRBJ1-4; D remains unclear. V lost 6 bases and J lost 4, with 9 bases in between. The CDR3 is 13 amino acids. From germline, CDR1 is SNHLY and CDR2 FYNNEI.

This chain joins TRBV20-1 and TRBJ1-1; no clear D. CDR1 is DFQATT and CDR2 is SNEGSKA in the germline V gene (reference sequence). The CDR3 runs to 12 residues. Trimming left V 4 bases short and J 2 bases short, with 8 bases between. The CDR3 sequence is CSANQYNTEAFF. As DNA, the CDR3 is TGCAGTGCTAACCAGTACAACACTGAAGCTTTCTTT.

This clonotype was seen repeatedly, ten times or more. The V call is TRBV12-3 or TRBV12-4, the J call TRBJ1-6; 8 bases are a match to TRBD1. V lost 3 bases to trimming and J lost 8 bases; unmatched junction nucleotides: 9. The CDR3 consists of 16 residues. This chain's CDR3 is CASSFSAGGVDSPLHF. The CDR3 region has the DNA TGTGCCAGCAGTTTTTCGGCAGGGGGCGTCGATTCACCCCTCCACTTT.

The rearrangement links TRBV6-5 to TRBJ1-1, with 9 bases aligning to TRBD1. V was clipped by 0 bases and J by 10 bases; unmatched bases: 6. Per germline, CDR1 MNHEY and CDR2 SVGAGI. CDR3 length: 14 amino acids. This CDR3 reads CASSYSNRGLIAFF. Written as DNA, the CDR3 is TGTGCCAGCAGTTACTCGAACAGGGGGCTCATAGCTTTCTTT.

V and J are TRBV15 and TRBJ2-5; D tentatively fits TRBD1 or TRBD2 (5 bases each). The J call may be mistaken, given a closer DNA end match to TRBJ2-1. This CDR3 contains 15 residues. From germline, CDR1 is LNHNV and CDR2 YYDKDF (reference sequence). This CDR3 is CATSRGGMLVSEQFF. The CDR3 DNA sequence: TGTGCCACCAGCAGAGGGGGGATGCTAGTGTCTGAGCAGTTCTTC.

This clonotype was counted between two and nine times. V and J are TRBV12-3 or TRBV12-4 and TRBJ2-7, with D tentatively TRBD2 (5 bases). Trimming shortened V by 5 bases and J by 12 bases, and 17 bases separated the two germline ends. The CDR3 totals 12 residues. This chain's CDR3 is CASSLNRDVGYF. CDR3 sequence (DNA): TGTGCCAGCAGTCTCAACCGGGATGTAGGGTACTTC.

The chain's CDR3 is CASSQHNRGSNQPQHF. The CDR3 DNA is TGCGCCAGCAGCCAACACAATAGGGGTAGCAATCAGCCCCAGCATTTT. The chain links TRBV10-2 to TRBJ1-5; D possibly corresponds to TRBD1 (5 bases). CDR1 and CDR2 (germline): WSHSY, SAAADI. Deletions cut 6 bases from V and 0 bases from J, with 15 bases between. The CDR3 loop spans 16 amino acids.

This clonotype was observed at least ten times. V and J are TRBV2 and TRBJ1-2, with 9 bases fitting TRBD1. This CDR3 has 17 residues. The germline V gene encodes CDR1 SNHLY and CDR2 FYNNEI. V was pared by 4 bases and J by 0 bases, with 9 bases of the junction left unmatched. The CDR3 DNA is TGTGCCAGCAGTGGGCGACAGGGGGAGAATCCTAACTATGGCTACACCTTC. It specifies CASSGRQGENPNYGYTF.